Listed below are T cell receptor beta chains from one sample, sequenced in a study of cytomegalovirus exposure and HLA in healthy donors. Method: immunoSEQ multiplex PCR; TCRdb's copy keeps in-frame clones and lacks some. The sample includes some 110,000 clones, about 62% of them seen just once. Sequences were obtained from PBMCs. All receptors come from a woman aged 40 to 50 in good health and CMV-seropositive. Both conserved end residues are part of each CDR3. A D gene is named only where the DNA matches it firmly. Only part of the rows carry a size: once, few, many, or a class if the clone is expanded.

cdr3_aa,cdr3_nt,d_call,v_call,clone_size,j_call
CASIEGAGAYEQYF,TGCGCCAGCATCGAGGGGGCAGGAGCCTACGAGCAGTACTTC,TRBD1,TRBV10-1,few,TRBJ2-7
CASSLLQGAGDTQYF,TGTGCCAGCAGTTTATTGCAGGGGGCGGGAGATACGCAGTATTTT,TRBD1,TRBV28,.,TRBJ2-3
CASSWGGTSGRQEFF,TGTGCCAGCAGTTGGGGTGGGACTAGCGGGAGACAAGAGTTCTTC,TRBD2,TRBV28,.,TRBJ2-1
CASSVRDRVGETQYF,TGTGCCAGCAGCGTGAGGGACAGGGTCGGAGAGACCCAGTACTTC,TRBD1,TRBV9,.,TRBJ2-5
CASSEGWEYEKLFF,TGTGCCAGCAGTGAAGGGTGGGAGTATGAAAAACTGTTTTTT,.,TRBV2,.,TRBJ1-4
CASSLLGNSYEQYF,TGTGCCAGCAGTTTATTGGGCAACTCCTACGAGCAGTACTTC,.,TRBV28,.,TRBJ2-7
CASSLASGTGDEKLFF,TGTGCCAGCAGCTTGGCTTCAGGGACAGGGGATGAAAAACTGTTTTTT,TRBD1,TRBV5-4,.,TRBJ1-4
CASSSVAGNNEQFF,TGTGCCAGCAGCTCTGTGGCAGGGAACAATGAGCAGTTCTTC,.,TRBV11-2,few,TRBJ2-1
CASSVAAGANEKLFF,TGTGCCAGCAGCGTAGCGGCAGGGGCGAATGAAAAACTGTTTTTT,.,TRBV9,.,TRBJ1-4
CSVGGLAGASTDTQYF,TGCAGCGTTGGTGGACTAGCGGGGGCTAGCACAGATACGCAGTATTTT,TRBD2,TRBV29-1,.,TRBJ2-3
CASSSDSSSYNSPLHF,TGTGCCAGCAGTTCGGACTCGAGCTCCTATAATTCACCCCTCCACTTT,.,TRBV6-6,.,TRBJ1-6
CASSIDPLPSSGANVLTF,TGTGCCAGTAGTATAGACCCGTTACCTAGCTCTGGGGCCAACGTCCTGACTTTC,.,TRBV19,.,TRBJ2-6
CASSFAELTDTQYF,TGTGCCAGCAGTTTTGCGGAACTGACAGATACGCAGTATTTT,.,TRBV27,.,TRBJ2-3
CAIPATRNTGELFF,TGCGCCATCCCGGCGACAAGGAACACCGGGGAGCTGTTTTTT,.,TRBV10-2,.,TRBJ2-2
CASSPGLADYNEQFF,TGTGCCAGCAGCCCGGGACTAGCGGACTACAATGAGCAGTTCTTC,TRBD2,TRBV27,once,TRBJ2-1
CASSESAGSSGNTIYF,TGTGCCAGCTCAGAGTCCGCAGGAAGCTCTGGAAACACCATATATTTT,.,TRBV18,.,TRBJ1-3
CAWSSAGGFAGTGELFF,TGTGCCTGGAGTTCAGCGGGGGGGTTCGCCGGCACCGGGGAGCTGTTTTTT,TRBD2,TRBV30,few,TRBJ2-2
CASSPPSREGVTEAFF,TGTGCCAGCTCACCACCGTCCAGGGAAGGTGTCACTGAAGCTTTCTTT,.,TRBV18,few,TRBJ1-1
CASSLGGSGSEKLFF,TGTGCCAGCAGTTTGGGTGGGAGTGGGAGTGAAAAACTGTTTTTT,.,TRBV27,few,TRBJ1-4
CASSFSGGFDEQFF,TGTGCCAGCAGTTTCTCGGGAGGATTCGATGAGCAGTTCTTC,TRBD2,TRBV27,once,TRBJ2-1
CASQGLLETQYF,TGTGCCAGCCAGGGGCTTCTAGAGACCCAGTACTTC,.,TRBV2,.,TRBJ2-5
CASTPDPGDNSPLHF,TGTGCCAGCACCCCGGATCCGGGGGATAATTCACCCCTCCACTTT,.,TRBV7-6,few,TRBJ1-6
CASSNPTVYGYTF,TGTGCCAGCAGTAACCCGACAGTCTATGGCTACACCTTC,.,TRBV2,.,TRBJ1-2
CASSSDPGLAGGSEQFF,TGTGCCAGCAGCTCGGATCCGGGACTAGCGGGAGGAAGTGAGCAGTTCTTC,TRBD2,TRBV5-5,.,TRBJ2-1
CASTSTGNNEKLFF,TGTGCCAGTACTTCCACAGGAAATAATGAAAAACTGTTTTTT,.,TRBV19,.,TRBJ1-4
CASSLSSGNYGYTF,TGTGCCAGCAGTTTATCGTCAGGGAACTATGGCTACACCTTC,.,TRBV28,few,TRBJ1-2
CASSLVTGEGTDTQYF,TGTGCCAGCAGCTTAGTAACGGGGGAGGGAACAGATACGCAGTATTTT,TRBD2,TRBV11-2,.,TRBJ2-3
CASGPRTGPSEQFF,TGTGCTAGTGGTCCCCGGACAGGACCAAGTGAGCAGTTCTTC,TRBD1,TRBV12-5,once,TRBJ2-1
CASSGRSDSNEKLFF,TGTGCCAGCAGTGGGCGATCAGACTCTAATGAAAAACTGTTTTTT,.,TRBV2,few,TRBJ1-4
CASSQRTSGYNEQFF,TGTGCCAGCAGCCAACGGACTAGCGGCTACAATGAGCAGTTCTTC,TRBD2,TRBV4-2,.,TRBJ2-1
CSSSATTDTQYF,TGTTCCAGCAGCGCTACCACAGATACGCAGTATTTT,.,TRBV7-9,.,TRBJ2-3
CALTLAGGPFQYF,TGTGCCCTGACGCTAGCGGGGGGTCCCTTCCAGTACTTC,TRBD2,TRBV30,.,TRBJ2-5
CASSQEGRGLLDEQFF,TGTGCCAGCAGCCAAGAGGGCAGGGGGCTTTTGGATGAGCAGTTCTTC,TRBD1,TRBV14,.,TRBJ2-1